Listed below are T cell receptor beta chains from one sample, sequenced in a study of blood T cell repertoires in COVID-19. Generated by immunoSEQ multiplex PCR, the TCRdb table keeps only in-frame clones and is missing some. The repertoire holds about 200,000 clones, with approximately 90% as singletons. The specimen sequenced was peripheral blood. These receptors all come from a man aged 45-65 years with acute or convalescent COVID-19. CDR3s include the opening cysteine and the closing phenylalanine or tryptophan. The D gene is left open where the match is weak. Not every row has a clone size; where given, it reads once, few, many or a size class.

- | TRBJ2-2 | TRBV5-6 | - | CASSLGAGRTGELFF | TGTGCCAGCAGCTTGGGCGCAGGGCGTACCGGGGAGCTGTTTTTT
TRBD1 | TRBJ2-7 | TRBV7-8 | - | CASSSLDRGLEQYF | TGTGCCAGCAGCTCTTTGGACAGGGGCCTCGAGCAGTACTTC
- | TRBJ2-7 | TRBV18 | - | CASSRSSGTYEQYF | TGTGCCAGCTCACGCAGTAGCGGAACCTACGAGCAGTACTTC
- | TRBJ1-3 | TRBV2 | - | CASRIVRPHLGPSGNTIYF | TGTGCCAGCAGAATAGTCCGGCCTCACCTGGGCCCCTCTGGAAACACCATATATTTT
TRBD2 | TRBJ2-5 | TRBV7-2 | - | CASSLPTSGGMLLETQYF | TGTGCCAGCAGCCTTCCGACTAGCGGGGGAATGCTCCTAGAGACCCAGTACTTC
- | TRBJ1-5 | TRBV27 | - | CASRSSNQPQHF | TGTGCCAGTCGTAGTTCCAATCAGCCCCAGCATTTT
- | TRBJ2-2 | TRBV18 | - | CASSPGGAGELFF | TGTGCCAGCTCACCAGGAGGAGCCGGGGAGCTGTTTTTT
- | TRBJ1-1 | TRBV28 | - | CASYPGGRNTEAFF | TGTGCCAGCTACCCGGGTGGGAGGAACACTGAAGCTTTCTTT
TRBD1 | TRBJ1-6 | TRBV9 | - | CASSATPDRGNSPLHF | TGTGCCAGCAGCGCTACTCCGGACAGGGGGAATTCACCCCTCCACTTT
TRBD1 | TRBJ2-5 | TRBV28 | - | CASSPGTEETQYF | TGTGCCAGCAGTCCCGGGACAGAAGAGACCCAGTACTTC
TRBD1 | TRBJ2-3 | TRBV11-2 | - | CASSIRRDRVGDTQYF | TGTGCCAGCAGCATTAGAAGGGACAGGGTGGGAGATACGCAGTATTTT
- | TRBJ1-6 | TRBV28 | - | CASSLAVLRSPLHF | TGTGCCAGCAGTTTAGCGGTGCTGCGTTCACCCCTCCACTTT
TRBD1 | TRBJ2-3 | TRBV27 | once | CASSLWGQGADTQYF | TGTGCCAGCAGTTTATGGGGACAGGGGGCAGATACGCAGTATTTT
TRBD1 | TRBJ2-7 | TRBV7-9 | - | CASSARAAGGNYEQYF | TGTGCCAGCAGCGCACGGGCGGCAGGGGGTAACTACGAGCAGTACTTC
TRBD1 | TRBJ1-5 | TRBV6-5 | - | CASSRGPLGQPQHF | TGTGCCAGCAGTAGGGGGCCCCTCGGCCAGCCCCAGCATTTT
- | TRBJ1-6 | TRBV4-2 | - | CASSLNPTGSDNSPLHF | TGTGCCAGCAGCCTCAACCCCACAGGGTCCGATAATTCACCCCTCCACTTT
- | TRBJ2-1 | TRBV3-1/TRBV3-2 | once | CASSQGALNEQFF | TGTGCCAGCAGCCAAGGGGCACTCAATGAGCAGTTCTTC
- | TRBJ1-5 | TRBV28 | - | CASSDTGLGLDQPQHF | TGTGCCAGCAGTGATACAGGGCTGGGGTTGGATCAGCCCCAGCATTTT
- | TRBJ1-2 | TRBV7-2 | - | CASSFSRGVSYGYTF | TGTGCCAGCAGCTTCTCGCGGGGAGTTAGCTATGGCTACACCTTC
- | TRBJ2-1 | TRBV9 | - | CASSNQYNEQFF | TGTGCCAGCAGCAACCAGTACAATGAGCAGTTCTTC
TRBD1 | TRBJ1-4 | TRBV29-1 | - | CSAMGQGGEKLFF | TGCAGCGCGATGGGACAGGGTGGGGAAAAACTGTTTTTT
TRBD1 | TRBJ1-6 | TRBV30 | - | CAWAGTGDSPLHF | TGTGCCTGGGCCGGGACAGGGGATTCACCCCTCCACTTT
TRBD2 | TRBJ2-1 | TRBV5-1 | - | CASSPGTSVNEQFF | TGCGCCAGCAGCCCCGGGACTAGCGTGAATGAGCAGTTCTTC
- | TRBJ2-3 | TRBV7-6 | - | CASSFQGRTDTQYF | TGTGCCAGCAGCTTTCAGGGCCGCACAGATACGCAGTATTTT
- | TRBJ1-4 | TRBV6-5 | - | CASRRTVSNEKLFF | TGTGCCAGCAGACGGACAGTCTCTAATGAAAAACTGTTTTTT
- | TRBJ1-6 | TRBV11-3 | - | CASRKNPGQAPSPLHF | TGTGCCAGCAGGAAAAATCCGGGACAAGCTCCTTCACCCCTCCACTTT
- | TRBJ1-1 | TRBV18 | - | CATRATGFSTEAFF | TGTGCCACCAGGGCTACGGGCTTTAGCACTGAAGCTTTCTTT
- | TRBJ2-1 | TRBV6-5 | - | CASSYEGYEQFF | TGTGCCAGCAGTTACGAGGGTTATGAGCAGTTCTTC
- | TRBJ1-1 | TRBV27 | - | CASSLVGARHAEAFF | TGTGCCAGCAGTTTGGTGGGGGCTCGACACGCTGAAGCTTTCTTT
TRBD1 | TRBJ2-5 | TRBV12-3/TRBV12-4 | once | CASSQGEETQYF | TGTGCCAGCAGTCAGGGGGAAGAGACCCAGTACTTC
- | TRBJ1-5 | TRBV29-1 | - | CSVTDSPNQPQHF | TGCAGCGTTACGGACAGTCCCAATCAGCCCCAGCATTTT
- | TRBJ2-1 | TRBV9 | - | CASSATTHHEQFF | TGTGCCAGCAGCGCGACTACCCACCATGAGCAGTTCTTC
- | TRBJ2-3 | TRBV24-1 | - | CATSALGASTDTQYF | TGTGCCACCAGTGCATTGGGGGCTAGCACAGATACGCAGTATTTT
TRBD2 | TRBJ2-1 | TRBV15 | - | CATSSPGLPHSYNEQFF | TGTGCCACCAGCAGCCCGGGACTACCACACTCCTACAATGAGCAGTTCTTC
- | TRBJ2-5 | TRBV7-2 | - | CASSLAGSGEETQYF | TGTGCCAGCAGCTTAGCAGGCTCCGGGGAAGAGACCCAGTACTTC
- | TRBJ2-2 | TRBV10-3 | once | CAISESAGATGELFF | TGTGCCATCAGTGAGTCGGCAGGGGCGACCGGGGAGCTGTTTTTT
- | TRBJ2-5 | TRBV18 | - | CASSPRDFQETQYF | TGTGCCAGCTCACCCAGGGACTTCCAAGAGACCCAGTACTTC
- | TRBJ2-5 | TRBV4-2 | - | CASSQDRPQETQYF | TGTGCCAGCAGCCAAGACAGGCCCCAGGAGACCCAGTACTTC
TRBD1 | TRBJ1-4 | TRBV19 | - | CASRPADRGNEKLFF | TGTGCCAGTAGACCAGCGGACAGGGGCAATGAAAAACTGTTTTTT
TRBD1 | TRBJ1-2 | TRBV6-5 | - | CASGAQGGTYGYTF | TGTGCCAGCGGAGCACAGGGGGGAACCTATGGCTACACCTTC
TRBD2 | TRBJ2-1 | TRBV3-1/TRBV3-2 | once | CASSPRTSGYNEQFF | TGTGCCAGCAGCCCACGGACTAGCGGCTATAATGAGCAGTTCTTC